Ten or more counts support the clone carrying this TCR beta chain. Antigen: not known. These data come from a study of T cells in Graves' hyperthyroidism and ophthalmopathy. Diagnosis relied on clinical symptoms, serum thyroxine and TRAb, thyroid ultrasound and orbital computed tomography. The PBMCs studied were ones that came from 10 ml fresh peripheral blood. Study outcomes and limitations: In the blood, most expanded thyroid clonotypes above 0.001 appeared as well. Ophthalmopathy and stable hyperthyroidism were told apart by a 13 V-J model.

This CDR3 spans 15 amino acids. V gave up 5 bases and J gave up 2 bases; unmatched junction bases: 6. The V gene's germline CDR1 is SNHLY and CDR2 FYNNEI. RNA transcripts were the template for amplifying TCR beta CDR3 regions. First-round RT-PCR targeting the TCR CDR3 was performed with the HTBI primer set. TCRdb ran MiXCR on the multiplex PCR reads and lists one entry per CDR3 protein. The table lists roughly 630,000 distinct CDR3 sequences, approximately 14% of them singletons. The origin of this receptor is a woman aged 25 to 39 with Graves' hyperthyroidism. The source material was blood. J is TRBJ2-1 and V is TRBV2, with TRBD1 identical over 7 bases. CDR3 sequence (DNA): TGTGCCAGCAGTTTAACCGGGACAGCCTACAATGAGCAGTTCTTC. Translated: CASSLTGTAYNEQFF.